These T cell receptor beta chains were read from a single sample in a study of graft-versus-host responses after intestinal transplantation. Data came from immunoSEQ multiplex PCR; TCRdb stores just in-frame clones and leaves some out. Counted here are about 120,000 clones, over 85% occurring once; the ten biggest clones make up over 0.1%. Which antigens these TCRs recognize remains unknown. The starting material was unstimulated CD4+ T cells sorted from spleen or lymph node cells, obtained before intestinal transplant. The receptors shown here come from a human donor who received an intestinal transplant. Both conserved end residues are part of each CDR3. Each record gives: D gene, clone size, V gene, J gene, CDR3 DNA, CDR3 protein. A D gene is named only where the DNA matches it firmly. Rows give clone size only sometimes, using once, few, many, or a class for an expanded clone.

d_call: -
clone_size: -
v_call: TRBV11-1
j_call: TRBJ2-5
cdr3_nt: TGTGCCAGCAGCCACCAGGGTGGAGAGACCCAGTACTTC
cdr3_aa: CASSHQGGETQYF

d_call: -
clone_size: -
v_call: TRBV6-4
j_call: TRBJ2-5
cdr3_nt: TGTGCCAGCAGTGAGCTGGCTGGCCAAGCCCAGTACTTC
cdr3_aa: CASSELAGQAQYF

d_call: -
clone_size: -
v_call: TRBV9
j_call: TRBJ2-7
cdr3_nt: TGTGCCAGCAGCGTAGCGTCGCAGGGCTCCTACGAGCAGTACTTC
cdr3_aa: CASSVASQGSYEQYF

d_call: TRBD1
clone_size: -
v_call: TRBV27
j_call: TRBJ1-2
cdr3_nt: TGTGCCAGCAGTTTTCGAGGGGGGACAGGGCGCTATGGCTACACCTTC
cdr3_aa: CASSFRGGTGRYGYTF

d_call: -
clone_size: -
v_call: TRBV29-1
j_call: TRBJ1-5
cdr3_nt: TGCAGCGTCCGCCGGGACAGCAATCAGCCCCAGCATTTT
cdr3_aa: CSVRRDSNQPQHF

d_call: TRBD1
clone_size: -
v_call: TRBV6-5
j_call: TRBJ1-2
cdr3_nt: TGTGCCAGCAGTAAAAACAGGGGCGGAGTTTATGGCTACACCTTC
cdr3_aa: CASSKNRGGVYGYTF

d_call: -
clone_size: once
v_call: TRBV6-5
j_call: TRBJ1-1
cdr3_nt: TGTGCCAGCAGTTACAAGAGGGGGGGGGCGAAAGAAGCTTTCTTT
cdr3_aa: CASSYKRGGAKEAFF

d_call: TRBD2
clone_size: -
v_call: TRBV12-5
j_call: TRBJ2-5
cdr3_nt: TGTGCTAGTGTTCTCCCTAGCGGGGTCCAAGAGACCCAGTACTTC
cdr3_aa: CASVLPSGVQETQYF

d_call: TRBD1
clone_size: -
v_call: TRBV10-2
j_call: TRBJ1-3
cdr3_nt: TGCGCCAGCAGTGGACAGGGTCAGGGGAACACCATATATTTT
cdr3_aa: CASSGQGQGNTIYF

d_call: -
clone_size: -
v_call: TRBV18
j_call: TRBJ1-1
cdr3_nt: TGTGCCAGCTCACCACCGGTTAGGTTGAACACTGAAGCTTTCTTT
cdr3_aa: CASSPPVRLNTEAFF

d_call: TRBD1
clone_size: -
v_call: TRBV6-1
j_call: TRBJ2-7
cdr3_nt: TGTGCCAGCAGTGGCGACAGGGGAGGCCCCTACGAGCAGTACTTC
cdr3_aa: CASSGDRGGPYEQYF

d_call: -
clone_size: -
v_call: TRBV6-4
j_call: TRBJ2-2
cdr3_nt: TGTGCCAGCATCCGTTCAGTGGAGGGGGTCGGGGAGCTGTTTTTT
cdr3_aa: CASIRSVEGVGELFF

d_call: TRBD1
clone_size: once
v_call: TRBV6-5
j_call: TRBJ2-4
cdr3_nt: TGTGCCAGCAGTTACGGGACAGGGGGTGGGGACATTCAGTACTTC
cdr3_aa: CASSYGTGGGDIQYF

d_call: TRBD1
clone_size: -
v_call: TRBV2
j_call: TRBJ1-1
cdr3_nt: TGTGCCAGCAGTGGGGGAAGGGGGCGGATGGACACTGAAGCTTTCTTT
cdr3_aa: CASSGGRGRMDTEAFF

d_call: -
clone_size: -
v_call: TRBV6-1
j_call: TRBJ1-5
cdr3_nt: TGTGCCAGCACCTACTTACGGGATAATCAGCCCCAGCATTTT
cdr3_aa: CASTYLRDNQPQHF

d_call: -
clone_size: -
v_call: TRBV6-1
j_call: TRBJ2-5
cdr3_nt: TGTGCCAGCAGTGAATTCCCAACCTCAAAGACCCAGTACTTC
cdr3_aa: CASSEFPTSKTQYF

d_call: -
clone_size: -
v_call: TRBV7-6
j_call: TRBJ2-7
cdr3_nt: TGTGCCAGCAGCCTCCGGGACGGCGGAGAGCAGTACTTC
cdr3_aa: CASSLRDGGEQYF

d_call: TRBD1
clone_size: -
v_call: TRBV10-1
j_call: TRBJ1-2
cdr3_nt: TGCGCCAGCAGTGAGGGACAGGGACCATGGTATGGCTACACCTTC
cdr3_aa: CASSEGQGPWYGYTF

d_call: -
clone_size: -
v_call: TRBV6-5
j_call: TRBJ1-3
cdr3_nt: TGTGCCAGCAGTTACTCGATGAGCTCTGGAAACACCATATATTTT
cdr3_aa: CASSYSMSSGNTIYF

d_call: -
clone_size: -
v_call: TRBV5-1
j_call: TRBJ2-1
cdr3_nt: TGCGCCAGCAGCTTTTCCAGGGCAAAGGGCAATGAGCAGTTCTTC
cdr3_aa: CASSFSRAKGNEQFF

d_call: -
clone_size: -
v_call: TRBV7-2
j_call: TRBJ2-4
cdr3_nt: TGTGCCAGCAGCTCCCAAAGAAACATTCAGTACTTC
cdr3_aa: CASSSQRNIQYF

d_call: TRBD1
clone_size: -
v_call: TRBV2
j_call: TRBJ1-1
cdr3_nt: TGTGCCAGCAAAAACAACAGGGGAGGAGCTGAAGCTTTCTTT
cdr3_aa: CASKNNRGGAEAFF

d_call: -
clone_size: -
v_call: TRBV25-1
j_call: TRBJ2-3
cdr3_nt: TGTGCCAGCAGTGAGGTCGGGGTGCAGGCGATACCCACAGATACGCAGTATTTT
cdr3_aa: CASSEVGVQAIPTDTQYF

d_call: -
clone_size: -
v_call: TRBV6-4
j_call: TRBJ2-3
cdr3_nt: TGTGCCAGCAGTGACGAACGTAGTGGGGTAGATACGCAGTATTTT
cdr3_aa: CASSDERSGVDTQYF

d_call: -
clone_size: -
v_call: TRBV5-1
j_call: TRBJ2-2
cdr3_nt: TGCGCCAGCAGCTCCCTCAAGAACACCGGGGAGCTGTTTTTT
cdr3_aa: CASSSLKNTGELFF

d_call: TRBD2
clone_size: -
v_call: TRBV18
j_call: TRBJ2-2
cdr3_nt: TGTGCCAGCTCACCGGGACTAGCGGGAACCGGGGAGCTGTTTTTT
cdr3_aa: CASSPGLAGTGELFF